This T cell receptor (beta chain) appears in the sequencing data of a study of regulatory T cells in long-lasting Graves disease. As for time point: newly diagnosed GD, antithyroid drugs for less than 3 months. Researchers made the TCR library from RNA that was extracted from PBMCs. Clinicians diagnosed Graves' disease using American Thyroid Association guidelines. iRepertoire HTBI primers and Arm-PCR of CDR3 regions built TCR beta libraries. TCRdb redid the calling of the multiplex PCR reads with MiXCR, one entry per CDR3 protein. The profile covers some 220,000 distinct CDR3 sequences, with around a fifth appearing a single time and 12% taken by the ten largest. V was clipped by 8 bases and J by 5 bases; unmatched bases: 5. This CDR3 contains 14 residues. Germline V gene lookup returns CDR1 SEHNR and CDR2 FQNEAQ (reference sequence). This clonotype was picked up many times. Its antigen is still unknown.

Whole-study findings and limits: Blood alone, not thyroid tissue, was studied.

These data were likewise used in another study, on T cells in Graves' hyperthyroidism and ophthalmopathy. As that report states: Graves' hyperthyroidism qualified as stable when ophthalmopathy did not progress within 18 months. From stable hyperthyroidism, ophthalmopathy was separated by a 13 V-J model.

Material: peripheral blood mononuclear cells (PBMCs), obtained at new diagnosis, from a patient treated with antithyroid drugs. The chain combines TRBV7-9 with TRBJ1-4, with TRBD1 identical over 10 bases. This receptor was taken from a woman under 40 with Graves disease. CDR3 nucleotides: TGTGCCAGCCGACCGGGACAGGGGAATGAAAAACTGTTTTTT. Residues: CASRPGQGNEKLFF.